A single sample gave rise to the 5 T cell receptor beta chains below, sequenced in a study of blood T cell repertoires in COVID-19. Here immunoSEQ multiplex PCR was the method, and the copy in TCRdb shows in-frame clones only, minus some. Of about 210,000 clones in the sample, roughly four fifths were seen once. The sequenced sample consisted of peripheral blood. The source of these receptors is a woman between 35 and 50 years old with acute or convalescent COVID-19.

The chain carries TRBV2 and TRBJ2-2, with 8 bases lining up with TRBD2. The CDR3 contains 13 residues. The germline gives CDR1 SNHLY, CDR2 FYNNEI. V trimming: 10 bases; J trimming: 7 bases; junction bases outside the gene matches: 8. This CDR3 is CATILAVNGELFF. As DNA, the CDR3 is TGTGCCACCATACTAGCGGTTAACGGGGAGCTGTTTTTT.

This chain uses TRBV6-1 with TRBJ1-3; TRBD1 might be the D (5 bases). The CDR3 is 16 residues long. From germline, CDR1 is MNHNS and CDR2 SASEGT. V shed 1 base and J shed 1 base, with 11 bases lying between them. The DNA of the CDR3 is TGTGCCAGCAGTGAAGACCCCAGGGTATCTGGAAACACCATATATTTT. Residues: CASSEDPRVSGNTIYF.

The CDR3: CASSLGPTYEQYF. CDR3 DNA sequence: TGTGCCAGCAGCTTAGGGCCCACCTACGAGCAGTACTTC. The chain carries TRBV11-3 and TRBJ2-7; D remains ambiguous. The CDR3 spans 13 residues. The ends were cut back, 1 base at V and 2 bases at J, with 6 bases in the middle. Germline CDR1 SGHNT, CDR2 YENEEA.

V gene TRBV6-2 or TRBV6-3 combines with J gene TRBJ2-7; the D is unclear. Germline lookup yields CDR1 MNHEY and CDR2 SVGEGT. V gave up 0 bases and J gave up 2 bases, with 11 bases separating them. The CDR3 has 15 residues. The CDR3, as DNA: TGTGCCAGCAGTTACTCCGCAACTGCTACCTACGAGCAGTACTTC. It yields the protein CASSYSATATYEQYF.

The chain is built from TRBV5-8 and TRBJ1-6, with 9 positions matching TRBD1. Looked up from germline, CDR1 is SGHTS and CDR2 is YDEGEE. Trimming at V came to 3 bases and at J to 3 bases, leaving 7 bases not matched to a gene. This CDR3 has 17 amino acids. CDR3 bases: TGTGCCAGCAGCTCGGACAGGGGTTTTTTCTATAATTCACCCCTCCACTTT. This codes for CASSSDRGFFYNSPLHF.